These T cell receptor beta chains were read from a single sample in a study of control samples from healthy donors and cancer patients. The table came from immunoSEQ multiplex PCR; TCRdb's copy has only in-frame clones and leaves some out. The repertoire consists of about 83,000 clones, with 91% occurring once and the leading ten covering approximately 18%. The sample was blood. These receptors came from a man in his fifties or sixties in good health. The conserved cysteine and the conserved F or W are not part of the CDR3 here.

v_call	j_call	cdr3_aa
TRBV2	TRBJ2-5	ASSASQETQY
TRBV13	TRBJ2-3	ASSSPAPDTQY
TRBV6-2/TRBV6-3	TRBJ2-7	ASSYSGTSYEQY
TRBV5-6	TRBJ1-1	ASSLDQGAAF
TRBV15	TRBJ1-1	ATSRGVRGRYTEAF
TRBV19	TRBJ1-4	ASSMTFGRKEKLF
TRBV30	TRBJ1-1	ACLRTPAAF
TRBV7-9	TRBJ1-2	ASSLAGAGYT
TRBV24-1	TRBJ2-3	ATSDLPTDTQY
TRBV5-1	TRBJ2-7	ASSPRISYEQY
TRBV27	TRBJ2-1	ASKLSLYNEQF
TRBV7-2	TRBJ1-2	ASRVNRGDGYT
TRBV9	TRBJ2-3	ASSFWGGMGTDTQY
TRBV27	TRBJ1-2	ASSFLGTDPWANYGYT
TRBV24-1	TRBJ1-2	ATSEGDRPGTGYT
TRBV29-1	TRBJ1-4	SVGESGGEKLF
TRBV27	TRBJ2-3	ASSLLAGVPDTQY
TRBV4-1	TRBJ2-3	ASSQVRTGGSTDTQY
TRBV9	TRBJ1-3	ASSRTSQGDTIY
TRBV30	TRBJ1-6	AWSQSNNSPLH
TRBV6-6	TRBJ1-1	ASSLGTGDREAF
TRBV27	TRBJ1-6	ASSLRQSSYNSPLH
TRBV7-8	TRBJ1-5	ASSLGEDQPQH
TRBV10-3	TRBJ1-4	AISEGSNEKLF
TRBV6-1	TRBJ1-5	ASSEKGGNQPQH
TRBV19	TRBJ2-7	ASSIASGTGGDEQY
TRBV9	TRBJ1-1	ASSVVGQGEAF
TRBV7-9	TRBJ1-1	ASSLVTGPEAF
TRBV5-1	TRBJ1-6	ASSLVGDEASPLH
TRBV25-1	TRBJ2-7	ASSAGTTYEQY
TRBV6-5	TRBJ1-5	ASRAIEGNQPQH
TRBV5-4	TRBJ2-3	ASSVRTGGRDTQY
TRBV2	TRBJ2-3	ARGRTSGATDTQY
TRBV7-2	TRBJ2-1	ASSPRDGSSYNEQF
TRBV5-1	TRBJ1-3	ASSLDSSGNTIY
TRBV2	TRBJ1-5	ASSWGDGNQPQH
TRBV11-2	TRBJ1-2	ASSVGQGDYGYT
TRBV29-1	TRBJ1-3	SASTVSGNTIY
TRBV9	TRBJ2-5	ASSVETGGQETQY
TRBV12-3/TRBV12-4	TRBJ2-3	ASSSLAGGPQY
TRBV29-1	TRBJ2-1	SASTSGGVYEQF
TRBV18	TRBJ1-6	ASSRRDGALH
TRBV4-1	TRBJ1-6	ASSQGRLGSPLH